The clone carrying this T cell receptor (beta chain) showed up just a few times. What it binds is not known. Production of TCR cDNA was by 5'RACE template switching, which also added a universal primer site and UMIs. TCRdb reprocessed the 5' RACE reads via MiXCR and lists one record per CDR3 protein. The sample has 100,000 to 150,000 distinct CDR3 sequences, under 9% seen once; the top ten hold roughly 40%. The entry originates in a study of T cells after yellow fever vaccination. Study-wide results and caveats: Reappearance after the booster was seen for most primary-vaccination clones, at 95% to 98% CD4 and 88% CD8. Abundant bulk-derived clonotypes could contaminate FACS-sorted repertoires. Clonotype sharing between CD4 and CD8 compartments was small.

The CDR3 totals 17 residues. Trimming took 5 bases from V and 6 from J, leaving 25 bases between them. Per germline, CDR1 SGHAT and CDR2 FQNNGV. The receptor was isolated from a man aged 18 to 29 who received the YFV17D yellow fever vaccine. The gene calls are TRBV11-2 and TRBJ1-2; a weak D match, TRBD1 (5 bases). This specimen was CD8+ T cells sorted from PBMCs, taken on the day of the yellow fever booster vaccination. In DNA form, the CDR3 reads TGTGCCAGCAGCGAACGGGGGGTCGACAGAGCTCTCGATGGCTACACCTTC. It yields the protein CASSERGVDRALDGYTF.